This is a list of T cell receptor beta chains from one sample in a study of T cell responses to AZD1222 COVID-19 vaccine. The repertoire was sequenced with immunoSEQ multiplex PCR; TCRdb's copy has only in-frame clones and lacks some. The sample lists 100,000 to 150,000 clones; more than 75% were seen once. The material was peripheral blood, obtained on day 0 of AZD1222 vaccination. The receptors originated from an adult in good health. Both conserved end residues are trimmed from each CDR3. A D gene is named only where the DNA matches it firmly.

ALKYNTEAF TRBJ1-1 . TRBV28
ASSSSSTGASYEQY TRBJ2-7 TRBD1 TRBV6-5
ASSQDTGPSSYEQY TRBJ2-7 . TRBV19
ASTQRGGDRYNEQF TRBJ2-1 . TRBV7-8
AISAQQGLGNTIY TRBJ1-3 . TRBV10-3
ASSYSPTREAF TRBJ1-1 . TRBV6-2/TRBV6-3
ASRGTGGSGFNQPQH TRBJ1-5 TRBD1 TRBV19
ASSNGGRGEKLF TRBJ1-4 . TRBV6-5
ASSQGGSTDTQY TRBJ2-3 . TRBV4-3
ASSYSVFPHQGDQPQH TRBJ1-5 TRBD1 TRBV6-2/TRBV6-3
ASSLSETGELF TRBJ2-2 . TRBV28
ASSAYGQGDNTQY TRBJ2-3 TRBD1 TRBV9
ASSLTASAYNEQF TRBJ2-1 . TRBV6-5
ATSPGTSYEQY TRBJ2-7 . TRBV15
ASSRQGSYEQY TRBJ2-7 TRBD1 TRBV7-6
ASSFLTGASNNEQF TRBJ2-1 . TRBV5-4
ASSLYPGTSMEQY TRBJ2-7 . TRBV27
ASSLQMRGNTIY TRBJ1-3 . TRBV11-2
ATSDPDVPVRYT TRBJ1-2 . TRBV24-1